A selection of T cell receptor beta chains follows, all from one sample in a study of blood T cell repertoires in COVID-19. The protocol was immunoSEQ multiplex PCR, while the TCRdb copy is restricted to in-frame clones and leaves out a portion. The sample lists over 100,000 clones; around 90% were seen once. Sequencing was done on a sample of peripheral blood. The receptor source for this set is a woman in her fifties or sixties with COVID-19, enrolled during active disease. CDR3s include the opening cysteine and the closing phenylalanine or tryptophan. D genes are given only for firm matches. Part of the rows lack a size; the others show once, few, many or a class for expanded clones.

>.|.|TRBV9|TRBJ2-3
CASSVGGGPDTQYF
TGTGCCAGCAGCGTAGGGGGGGGCCCCGATACGCAGTATTTT
>TRBD1|few|TRBV5-6|TRBJ1-5
CASSSTGGNQPQHF
TGTGCCAGCAGTTCGACAGGGGGCAATCAGCCCCAGCATTTT
>.|few|TRBV5-4|TRBJ1-2
CASRTEGLDYGYTF
TGTGCCAGCAGAACGGAGGGCTTAGACTATGGCTACACCTTC
>.|.|TRBV10-1|TRBJ2-5
CASSTGDREKETQYF
TGCGCCAGCAGTACGGGGGACAGAGAGAAAGAGACCCAGTACTTC
>.|.|TRBV7-6|TRBJ1-3
CASSLVSGSSSGNTIYF
TGTGCCAGCAGCTTAGTATCTGGTTCGAGCTCTGGAAACACCATATATTTT
>.|.|TRBV2|TRBJ1-2
CASSVILNYGYTF
TGTGCCAGCAGTGTAATCCTAAACTATGGCTACACCTTC
>.|.|TRBV28|TRBJ1-4
CASTGQTNEKLFF
TGTGCCAGCACCGGACAGACAAATGAAAAACTGTTTTTT
>.|.|TRBV5-5|TRBJ2-7
CASSSLWSGNEQYF
TGTGCCAGCAGCTCCCTTTGGTCAGGGAACGAGCAGTACTTC
>TRBD2|once|TRBV4-2|TRBJ2-3
CASSQDRLAGGTQYF
TGTGCCAGCAGCCAAGATAGGCTAGCGGGTGGGACGCAGTATTTT
>TRBD1|.|TRBV2|TRBJ1-1
CASTTGAMTEAFF
TGTGCCAGCACGACAGGGGCGATGACTGAAGCTTTCTTT
>.|.|TRBV14|TRBJ2-1
CASSRASSSYNEQFF
TGTGCCAGCAGCCGAGCCTCCTCGTCCTACAATGAGCAGTTCTTC
>.|.|TRBV9|TRBJ2-5
CATSRGDGETQYF
TGTGCCACCTCCAGGGGAGATGGAGAGACCCAGTACTTC
>.|once|TRBV9|TRBJ1-3
CASSVGRVTSGNTIYF
TGTGCCAGCAGCGTAGGCAGGGTTACCTCTGGAAACACCATATATTTT
>.|.|TRBV7-2|TRBJ1-1
CASSLGTAGTEAFF
TGTGCCAGCAGCTTAGGTACGGCAGGAACTGAAGCTTTCTTT
>TRBD2|.|TRBV5-4|TRBJ2-7
CASSTGVEGTIEQYF
TGTGCCAGCAGCACCGGAGTCGAGGGGACTATTGAGCAGTACTTC
>TRBD1|.|TRBV12-5|TRBJ1-3
CASGLVQGVNTIYF
TGTGCTAGTGGTTTGGTACAGGGGGTAAACACCATATATTTT
>TRBD1|few|TRBV28|TRBJ2-1
CASSSQDRRRNEQFF
TGTGCCAGCAGTTCCCAGGACAGGAGAAGGAATGAGCAGTTCTTC
>.|.|TRBV5-1|TRBJ2-5
CASSLGRVFGQETQYF
TGCGCCAGCAGCCTAGGCAGGGTTTTCGGACAAGAGACCCAGTACTTC
>TRBD2|.|TRBV4-3|TRBJ2-7
CASSPLAGAAYKYEQYF
TGCGCCAGCAGCCCACTAGCGGGGGCCGCATATAAGTACGAGCAGTACTTC
>TRBD1|.|TRBV19|TRBJ2-1
CASSLGQGAHYNEQFF
TGTGCCAGTAGTTTAGGACAGGGGGCGCACTACAATGAGCAGTTCTTC
>.|.|TRBV12-5|TRBJ1-2
CASGLARDGYTF
TGTGCTAGTGGTTTGGCCAGGGATGGCTACACCTTC